A single sample gave rise to the 23 T cell receptor beta chains below, sequenced in a study of T cells in Graves' hyperthyroidism and ophthalmopathy. RNA transcripts yielded amplified TCR beta CDR3 regions. With the HTBI primer set, the TCR CDR3 went through a first round of RT-PCR. TCRdb itself ran the multiplex PCR reads through MiXCR, one entry per CDR3 protein. The sample consists of 350,000 to 450,000 distinct CDR3 sequences, around 15% of them appearing once. The specimen was blood. Receptors originate from a man between 45 and 60 years old with Graves' ophthalmopathy.

The sample holds many counts of this clonotype. The chain's CDR3 is CASSLASGPSYEQYF. The DNA of the CDR3 is TGTGCCAGCAGCTTGGCTAGCGGGCCGTCCTACGAGCAGTACTTC. J is TRBJ2-7 and V is TRBV11-3, with 8 positions matching TRBD2. The trim removed 3 bases at V and 1 base at J, leaving 5 bases unmatched. Germline values: CDR1 SGHNT, CDR2 YENEEA. CDR3 length: 15 residues.

This clonotype showed up just a few times. V and J are TRBV7-6 and TRBJ2-1; 9 bases align to TRBD2. The junction had 5 bases not matched to a gene; V was cut back by 5 bases and J by 6 bases. Per germline, CDR1 SGHVS and CDR2 FNYEAQ. This CDR3 spans 14 amino acids. The CDR3, as DNA: TGTGCCAGCAGCGAGTTAGCGGGAGTCAATGAGCAGTTCTTC. Encoded protein: CASSELAGVNEQFF.

The V call is TRBV5-6, the J call TRBJ2-4; D may be TRBD1 or TRBD2 (6 bases each). V gave up 4 bases and J gave up 1 base, with 24 bases separating them. Germline V gives CDR1 SGHDT, CDR2 YYEEEE. There are 19 residues in the CDR3. CDR3 nucleotides: TGTGCCAGCAGCCCTCCGCCCGGGGGCAGAGTTGGGGCCAAAAACATTCAGTACTTC. This codes for CASSPPPGGRVGAKNIQYF. Full variable domain (missing parts from reference TRBV5-6 and TRBJ2-4): DAGVTQSPTHLIKTRGQQVTLRCSPKSGHDTVSWYQQALGQGPQFIFQYYEEEERQRGNFPDRFSGHQFPNYSSELNVNALLLGDSALYLCASSPPPGGRVGAKNIQYFGAGTRLSVL.

This clonotype was picked up many times. The V gene is TRBV20-1, the J gene TRBJ2-1; 9 positions agree with TRBD1. The CDR3 is 13 amino acids. Trimming removed 2 bases from V and 7 bases from J; junction bases left unmatched: 3. CDR1 is DFQATT and CDR2 is SNEGSKA in the germline V gene (reference sequence). The chain's CDR3 is CSARTGGLNEQFF. The CDR3 DNA reads as TGCAGTGCTAGAACAGGGGGCCTAAATGAGCAGTTCTTC.

This rearrangement joins TRBV7-9 to TRBJ2-7; 9 bases are shared with TRBD1. The CDR3 consists of 15 residues. Germline V gene sequence: CDR1 SEHNR, CDR2 FQNEAQ (reference sequence). J lost 0 bases, V lost 5 bases, and 5 bases had no gene match. Written as DNA, the CDR3 is TGTGCCAGCAGCCGGGGACAGGGCGTCTCCTACGAGCAGTACTTC. This encodes CASSRGQGVSYEQYF.

The V call is TRBV3-1, the J call TRBJ2-7; TRBD2 aligns across 8 bases. Germline lookup yields CDR1 LGHDT and CDR2 YNNKEL (reference sequence). V lost 1 base and J lost 4; bases outside the gene matches: 9. The CDR3 length is 16 residues. CDR3 protein: CASSQGPPAGVYEQYF. In DNA form, the CDR3 reads TGTGCCAGCAGCCAAGGTCCCCCAGCGGGAGTATACGAGCAGTACTTC.

V usage is TRBV29-1 and J usage is TRBJ2-5; 9 bases map to TRBD1. J gave up 5 bases and V 6 bases, and 7 bases lay outside the gene matches. Germline assignment: CDR1 SQVTM and CDR2 ANQGSEA. The CDR3 spans 13 residues. The CDR3 nucleotides are TGCAGCGTCGGAGGGACAGGGCAGGAGACCCAGTACTTC. It specifies CSVGGTGQETQYF.

The rearrangement joins TRBV30 to TRBJ2-1; D unresolved. The CDR3 sequence is 11 residues long. Per germline, CDR1 GTSNPN and CDR2 SVGIG (reference sequence). V gave up 2 bases and J gave up 8 bases, with 7 bases separating them. The CDR3 DNA reads TGTGCCTGGAGTTCCCAAGATGAGCAGTTCTTC. It specifies CAWSSQDEQFF.

This clonotype was picked up a small number of times. The J gene is TRBJ2-7, the V gene TRBV4-1, with D possibly matching TRBD1 (6 bases). CDR3 size: 16 residues. The V end lost 2 bases, the J end lost 2 bases, and 16 bases lay between the germline ends. The germline V gene has CDR1 MGHRA and CDR2 YSYEKL. The CDR3 region is CASSQSPGTSTYEQYF. DNA for the CDR3: TGCGCCAGCAGCCAAAGCCCCGGGACAAGCACCTACGAGCAGTACTTC.

This clonotype has ten or more counts. The chain combines TRBV6-1 with TRBJ2-7; 9 bases line up with TRBD2. Germline assignment: CDR1 MNHNS and CDR2 SASEGT. J was trimmed by 2 bases and V by 5 bases; bases with no gene match: 10. The CDR3 runs 16 residues. CDR3 in DNA: TGTGCCAGCAGTCTCGTTATAGCGGGAGAACCCTACGAGCAGTACTTC. Translated, it gives CASSLVIAGEPYEQYF.

The rearrangement links TRBV7-9 to TRBJ1-1, with D hard to call. Germline V gene lookup returns CDR1 SEHNR and CDR2 FQNEAQ (reference sequence). V dropped 8 bases and J dropped 1 base, with 14 bases sitting between them. CDR3 length: 14 amino acids. The CDR3 sequence: CASAPGAGNTEAFF. In DNA, the CDR3 is TGTGCCAGCGCCCCCGGAGCGGGGAACACTGAAGCTTTCTTT. The full variable domain, rest sourced from reference TRBV7-9 and TRBJ1-1, is DTGVSQNPRHKITKRGQNVTFRCDPISEHNRLYWYRQTLGQGPEFLTYFQNEAQLEKSRLLSDRFSAERPKGSFSTLEIQRTEQGDSAMYLCASAPGAGNTEAFFGQGTRLTVV.

As concerns this clonotype: Given a much more abundant clone one base away, this may be a read error. CDR3 sequence: CASSLDGQGFYEQFF. The CDR3 DNA is TGCGCCAGCAGCTTGGACGGACAGGGGTTCTACGAGCAGTTCTTC. The chain combines TRBV5-1 with TRBJ2-7, with 9 bases lining up with TRBD1. The J call may not be correct, given that the DNA end is closer to TRBJ2-1. There are 15 residues in the CDR3. CDR1 is SGHRS and CDR2 is YFSETQ in the germline V gene.

This clonotype came up many times. V is TRBV10-2 and J is TRBJ2-3, with TRBD2 identical over 7 bases. The CDR3 is 14 residues long. Germline V gene lookup returns CDR1 WSHSY and CDR2 SAAADI. V was clipped by 3 bases and J by 4 bases; unmatched bases: 4. The CDR3 reads CASSDRGESDTQYF. In DNA form, the CDR3 reads TGCGCCAGCAGTGACCGGGGGGAATCAGATACGCAGTATTTT.

The sample holds many counts of this clonotype. The V and J genes are TRBV7-9 and TRBJ2-7; TRBD1 aligns across 8 bases. The CDR3 runs 14 residues. Germline-derived CDR1 and CDR2 are SEHNR and FQNEAQ (reference sequence). The V and J ends lost 5 bases and 3 bases, in that order; junction bases with no gene match: 6. CDR3 sequence (DNA): TGTGCCAGCAGCCCCGCGACAGGGGTCTACGAGCAGTACTTC. Protein sequence: CASSPATGVYEQYF.

This chain joins TRBV9 and TRBJ2-3; unclear D gene. Germline V CDR1 and CDR2: SGDLS, YYNGEE. V dropped 0 bases and J dropped 2 bases, with 10 bases sitting between them. CDR3 length equals 15 residues. DNA for the CDR3: TGTGCCAGCAGCGTAGCACTTGGCCACACAGATACGCAGTATTTT. Protein product: CASSVALGHTDTQYF.

This clonotype has more than one count but fewer than ten. This chain connects TRBV28 to TRBJ1-2, with no clear D. From germline, CDR1 is MDHEN and CDR2 SYDVKM. The CDR3 totals 14 residues. Trimming removed 2 bases at V and 4 bases at J, with 11 bases between. In nucleotides, the CDR3 is TGTGCCAGCAGTTTAGAGGCGCGGGCCTATGGCTACACCTTC. This sequence encodes CASSLEARAYGYTF.

This clonotype was picked up a small number of times. The V gene is TRBV5-5, the J gene TRBJ1-5; D is unresolved. Germline V gives CDR1 SGHKS, CDR2 YYEKEE (reference sequence). CDR3 length: 15 residues. Trimming took 3 bases from V and 4 from J, leaving 14 bases between them. CDR3 sequence (DNA): TGTGCCAGCAGCTCAGTCATAAGGGCAAATCAGCCCCAGCATTTT. This gives the protein CASSSVIRANQPQHF.

This clonotype was counted ten times or more. The chain joins TRBV10-3 to TRBJ2-3; perhaps TRBD2 as D (6 bases). The V end was cut by 11 bases, the J end by 4 bases, with 16 bases between. The germline gives CDR1 ENHRY, CDR2 SYGVKD. The CDR3 extends over 13 amino acids. CDR3: CAAALAKADTQYF. CDR3 coding DNA: TGTGCCGCAGCACTAGCCAAAGCAGATACGCAGTATTTT.

V gene TRBV20-1 combines with J gene TRBJ2-2; 12 positions match TRBD2. Trimming took 7 bases from V and 6 from J; bases not matched to a gene: 9. This CDR3 region has 15 residues. CDR1 is DFQATT and CDR2 is SNEGSKA in the germline V gene (reference sequence). CDR3 in amino acids: CSGSSGRAGPGELFF. The CDR3 nucleotides are TGCAGTGGATCTAGCGGGAGGGCCGGACCCGGGGAGCTGTTTTTT.

DNA of the CDR3: TGTGCCAGCAGTTTACAGGGACAGGTCAACTATAATTCACCCCTCCACTTT. Translated, it gives CASSLQGQVNYNSPLHF. The chain uses TRBV28 and TRBJ1-6, with TRBD1 matching over 8 bases. Germline values: CDR1 MDHEN, CDR2 SYDVKM. This CDR3 spans 17 amino acids. The V segment lost 2 bases and the J segment 3 bases; nucleotides outside the gene matches: 6.

This clonotype was seen repeatedly, ten times or more. CDR3 loop: CSVEGDSPTDTQYF. The CDR3 DNA sequence: TGCAGCGTTGAAGGGGACAGCCCCACAGATACGCAGTATTTT. V is TRBV29-1 and J is TRBJ2-3, with 7 bases identical to TRBD1. The CDR3 runs to 14 residues. J was trimmed by 2 bases and V by 1 base; bases with no gene match: 3. From germline, CDR1 is SQVTM and CDR2 ANQGSEA.

This clonotype was seen a handful of times. The J gene is TRBJ1-5, the V gene TRBV3-1; D is undetermined. Germline-derived CDR1 and CDR2 are LGHDT and YNNKEL (reference sequence). The CDR3 has 15 residues. The germline V and J ends were trimmed by 2 bases and 7 bases, with 15 bases remaining between them. The CDR3 spells CASSQYKSGNQPQHF. The CDR3 region has the DNA TGTGCCAGCAGCCAATACAAGAGCGGGAACCAGCCCCAGCATTTT.

This clonotype was counted ten times or more. The genes are TRBV12-3 or TRBV12-4 and TRBJ2-2, with TRBD1 matching over 8 bases. J lost 2 bases, V lost 8 bases, and 7 bases had no gene match. The CDR3 length is 15 residues. The CDR3 bases are TGTGCCAGCCGCTCGACAGGGGTCAACACCGGGGAGCTGTTTTTT. This gives the protein CASRSTGVNTGELFF.